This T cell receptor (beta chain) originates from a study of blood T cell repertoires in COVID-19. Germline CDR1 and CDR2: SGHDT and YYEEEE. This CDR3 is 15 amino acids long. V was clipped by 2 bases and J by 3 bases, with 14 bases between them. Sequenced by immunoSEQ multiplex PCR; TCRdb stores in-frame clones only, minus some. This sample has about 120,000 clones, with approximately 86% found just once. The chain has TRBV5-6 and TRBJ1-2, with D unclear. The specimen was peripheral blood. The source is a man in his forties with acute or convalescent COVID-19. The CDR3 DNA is TGTGCCAGCAGCTTAACGCGGCGAGGCCACTATGGCTACACCTTC. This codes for CASSLTRRGHYGYTF.